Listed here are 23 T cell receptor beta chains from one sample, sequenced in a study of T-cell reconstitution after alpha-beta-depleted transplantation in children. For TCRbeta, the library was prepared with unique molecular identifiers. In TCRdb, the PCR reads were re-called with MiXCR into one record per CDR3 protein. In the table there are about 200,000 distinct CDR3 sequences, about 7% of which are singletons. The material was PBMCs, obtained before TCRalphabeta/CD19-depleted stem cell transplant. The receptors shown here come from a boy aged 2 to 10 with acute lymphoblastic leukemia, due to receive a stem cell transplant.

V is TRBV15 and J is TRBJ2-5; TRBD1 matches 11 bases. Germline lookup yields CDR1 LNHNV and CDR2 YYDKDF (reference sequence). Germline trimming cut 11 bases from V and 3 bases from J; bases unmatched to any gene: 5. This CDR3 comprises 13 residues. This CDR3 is CAVRTGGEETQYF. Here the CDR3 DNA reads TGTGCCGTCCGGACAGGGGGCGAAGAGACCCAGTACTTC. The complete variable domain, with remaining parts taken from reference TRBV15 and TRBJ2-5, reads DAMVIQNPRYQVTQFGKPVTLSCSQTLNHNVMYWYQQKSSQAPKLLFHYYDKDFNNEADTPDNFQSRRPNTSFCFLDIRSPGLGDTAMYLCAVRTGGEETQYFGPGTRLLVL.

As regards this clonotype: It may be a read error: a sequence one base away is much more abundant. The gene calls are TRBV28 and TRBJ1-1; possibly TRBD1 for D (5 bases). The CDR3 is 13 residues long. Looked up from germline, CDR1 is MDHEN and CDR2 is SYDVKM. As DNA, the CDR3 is TGTGCCTTGGGGAGGGGCGCGAACTCTGAAGCTTTCTTT. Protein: CALGRGANSEAFF.

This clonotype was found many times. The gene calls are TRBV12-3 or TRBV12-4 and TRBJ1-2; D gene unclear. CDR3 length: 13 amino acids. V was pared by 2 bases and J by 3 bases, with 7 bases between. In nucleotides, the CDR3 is TGTGCCAGCAGTTTATTGGCAGACTATGGCTACACCTTC. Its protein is CASSLLADYGYTF.

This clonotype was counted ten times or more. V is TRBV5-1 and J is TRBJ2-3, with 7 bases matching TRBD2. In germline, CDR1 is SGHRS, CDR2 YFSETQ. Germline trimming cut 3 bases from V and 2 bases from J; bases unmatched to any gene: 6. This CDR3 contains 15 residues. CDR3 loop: CASSSTSKTTDTQYF. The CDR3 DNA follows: TGCGCCAGCAGCTCGACTAGCAAGACCACAGATACGCAGTATTTT. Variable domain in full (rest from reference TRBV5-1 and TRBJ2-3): KAGVTQTPRYLIKTRGQQVTLSCSPISGHRSVSWYQQTPGQGLQFLFEYFSETQRNKGNFPGRFSGRQFSNSRSEMNVSTLELGDSALYLCASSSTSKTTDTQYFGPGTRLTVL.

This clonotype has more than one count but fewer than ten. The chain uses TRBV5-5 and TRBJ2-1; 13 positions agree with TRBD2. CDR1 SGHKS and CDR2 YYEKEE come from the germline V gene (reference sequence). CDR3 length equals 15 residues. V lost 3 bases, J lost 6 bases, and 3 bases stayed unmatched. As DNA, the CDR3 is TGTGCCAGCAGCTCTGGGACTAGCGGGGCCAATGAGCAGTTCTTC. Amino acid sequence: CASSSGTSGANEQFF.

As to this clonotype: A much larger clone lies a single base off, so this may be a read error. In DNA, the CDR3 is TGTGCCAGCAGCTGGGGGGCGGACAGCTCTGGAAACACCATATATTTT. Protein: CASSWGADSSGNTIYF. The V call is TRBV7-2, the J call TRBJ1-3; maybe TRBD1 (6 bases). CDR3 size: 16 residues. V was shortened by 4 bases and J by 0 bases, with 13 bases between the two germline ends. CDR1 is SGHTA, CDR2 FQGNSA, per germline. Looking up the rest from reference TRBV7-2 and TRBJ1-3 gives the full variable domain: GAGVSQSPSNKVTEKGKDVELRCDPISGHTALYWYRQSLGQGLEFLIYFQGNSAPDKSGLPSDRFSAERTGGSVSTLTIQRTQQEDSAVYLCASSWGADSSGNTIYFGEGSWLTVV.

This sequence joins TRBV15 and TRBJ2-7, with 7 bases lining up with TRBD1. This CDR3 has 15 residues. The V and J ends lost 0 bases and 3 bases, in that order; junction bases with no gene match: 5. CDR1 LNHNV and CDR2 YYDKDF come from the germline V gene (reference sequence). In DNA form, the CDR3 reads TGTGCCACCAGCAGAGATGGGGACAGTTACTACGAGCAGTACTTC. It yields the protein CATSRDGDSYYEQYF.

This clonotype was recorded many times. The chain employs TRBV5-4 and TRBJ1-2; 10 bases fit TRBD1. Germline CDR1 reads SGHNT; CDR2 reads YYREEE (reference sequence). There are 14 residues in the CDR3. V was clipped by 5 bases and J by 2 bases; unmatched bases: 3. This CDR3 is CASRRTGGNYGYTF. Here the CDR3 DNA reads TGTGCCAGCAGACGGACAGGGGGAAACTATGGCTACACCTTC.

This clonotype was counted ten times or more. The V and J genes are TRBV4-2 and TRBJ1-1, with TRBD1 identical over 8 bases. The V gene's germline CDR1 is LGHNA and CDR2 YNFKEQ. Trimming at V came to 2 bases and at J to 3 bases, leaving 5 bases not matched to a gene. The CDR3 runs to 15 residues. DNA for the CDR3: TGTGCCAGCAGCCAACCGGGCAGGGGGCACACTGAAGCTTTCTTT. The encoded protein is CASSQPGRGHTEAFF.

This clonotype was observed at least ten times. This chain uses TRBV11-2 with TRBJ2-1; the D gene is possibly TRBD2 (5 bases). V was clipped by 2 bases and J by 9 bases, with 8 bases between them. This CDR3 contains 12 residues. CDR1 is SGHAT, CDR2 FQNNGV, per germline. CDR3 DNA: TGTGCCAGCAGCTTAAAGCGGTTTGAGCAGTTCTTC. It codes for CASSLKRFEQFF. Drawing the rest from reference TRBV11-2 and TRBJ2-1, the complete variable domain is EAGVAQSPRYKIIEKRQSVAFWCNPISGHATLYWYQQILGQGPKLLIQFQNNGVVDDSQLPKDRFSAERLKGVDSTLKIQPAKLEDSAVYLCASSLKRFEQFFGPGTRLTVL.

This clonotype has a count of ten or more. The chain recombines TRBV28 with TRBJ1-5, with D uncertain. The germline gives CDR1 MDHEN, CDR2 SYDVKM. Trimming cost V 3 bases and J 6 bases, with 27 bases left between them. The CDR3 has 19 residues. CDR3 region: CASSFLGRGGSLLGQPQHF. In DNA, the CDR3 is TGTGCCAGCAGTTTTTTAGGTCGGGGTGGATCGTTGTTGGGTCAGCCCCAGCATTTT.

The CDR3 sequence: CASSQAPGLAGSTGELFF. For the CDR3, the DNA is TGCGCCAGCAGCCAAGCCCCGGGACTAGCGGGAAGTACCGGGGAGCTGTTTTTT. The chain links TRBV4-3 to TRBJ2-2, with TRBD2 matching 13 bases. The V segment lost 1 base and the J segment 5 bases; nucleotides outside the gene matches: 7. Germline loops: CDR1 LGHNA, CDR2 YSLEER. This CDR3 has 18 residues.

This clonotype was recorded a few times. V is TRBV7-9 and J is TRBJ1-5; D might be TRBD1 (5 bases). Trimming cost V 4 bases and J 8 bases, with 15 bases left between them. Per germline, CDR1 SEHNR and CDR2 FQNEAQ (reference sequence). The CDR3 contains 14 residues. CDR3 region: CASSSGEVREPQHF. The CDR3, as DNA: TGTGCCAGCAGCTCGGGGGAGGTCCGGGAGCCCCAGCATTTT.

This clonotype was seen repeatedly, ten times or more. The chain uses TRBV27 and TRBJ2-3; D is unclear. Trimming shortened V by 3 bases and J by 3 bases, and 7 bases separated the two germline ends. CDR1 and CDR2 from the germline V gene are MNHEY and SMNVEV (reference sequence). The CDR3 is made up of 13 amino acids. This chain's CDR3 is CASSFTWTDTQYF. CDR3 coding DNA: TGTGCCAGCAGTTTCACATGGACAGATACGCAGTATTTT.

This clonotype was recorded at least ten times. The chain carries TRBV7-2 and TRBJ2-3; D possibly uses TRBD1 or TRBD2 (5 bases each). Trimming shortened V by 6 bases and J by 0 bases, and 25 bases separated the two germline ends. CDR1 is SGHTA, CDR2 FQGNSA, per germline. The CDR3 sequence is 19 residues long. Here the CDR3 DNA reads TGTGCCAGCAGGACGAGTGGAAAACTGGGACGGATTAGCACAGATACGCAGTATTTT. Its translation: CASRTSGKLGRISTDTQYF.

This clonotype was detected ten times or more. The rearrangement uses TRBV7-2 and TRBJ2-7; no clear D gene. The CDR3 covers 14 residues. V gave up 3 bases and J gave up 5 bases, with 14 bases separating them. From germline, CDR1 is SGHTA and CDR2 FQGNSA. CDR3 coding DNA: TGTGCCAGCAGCTTGTATGAGTCAGCCCACGAGCAGTACTTC. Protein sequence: CASSLYESAHEQYF.

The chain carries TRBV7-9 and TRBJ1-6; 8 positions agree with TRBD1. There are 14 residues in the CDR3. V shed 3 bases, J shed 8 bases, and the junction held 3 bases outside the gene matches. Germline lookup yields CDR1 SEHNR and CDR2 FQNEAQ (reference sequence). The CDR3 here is CASSFVQGDSPLHF. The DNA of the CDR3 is TGTGCCAGCAGCTTCGTACAGGGGGATTCACCCCTCCACTTT. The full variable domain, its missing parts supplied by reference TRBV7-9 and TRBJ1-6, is DTGVSQNPRHKITKRGQNVTFRCDPISEHNRLYWYRQTLGQGPEFLTYFQNEAQLEKSRLLSDRFSAERPKGSFSTLEIQRTEQGDSAMYLCASSFVQGDSPLHFGNGTRLTVT.

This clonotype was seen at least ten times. The CDR3 DNA sequence: TGTGCCAGCAGCTTAGAGTTGATTCAGCCCCAGCATTTT. This codes for CASSLELIQPQHF. The rearrangement links TRBV7-2 to TRBJ1-5; D ambiguous. This CDR3 spans 13 amino acids. Per germline, CDR1 SGHTA and CDR2 FQGNSA. Trimming removed 1 base from V and 6 bases from J, with 7 bases in between. Based on the CDR3 plus reference TRBV7-2 and TRBJ1-5, the full variable domain is GAGVSQSPSNKVTEKGKDVELRCDPISGHTALYWYRQSLGQGLEFLIYFQGNSAPDKSGLPSDRFSAERTGGSVSTLTIQRTQQEDSAVYLCASSLELIQPQHFGDGTRLSIL.

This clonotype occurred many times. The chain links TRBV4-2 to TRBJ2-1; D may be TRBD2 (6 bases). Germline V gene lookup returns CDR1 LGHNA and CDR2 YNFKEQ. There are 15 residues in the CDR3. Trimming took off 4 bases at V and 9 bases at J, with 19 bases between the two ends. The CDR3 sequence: CASSPPGTPEAEQFF. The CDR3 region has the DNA TGTGCCAGCAGCCCTCCGGGGACTCCCGAAGCTGAGCAGTTCTTC.

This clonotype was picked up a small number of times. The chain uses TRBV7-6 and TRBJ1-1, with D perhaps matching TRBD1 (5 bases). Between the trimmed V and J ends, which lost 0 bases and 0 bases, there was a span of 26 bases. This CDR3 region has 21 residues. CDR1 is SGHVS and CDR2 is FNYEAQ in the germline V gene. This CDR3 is CASSLAPSPREVFRMNTEAFF. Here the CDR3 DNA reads TGTGCCAGCAGCTTAGCGCCCTCCCCCAGGGAAGTTTTTCGTATGAACACTGAAGCTTTCTTT. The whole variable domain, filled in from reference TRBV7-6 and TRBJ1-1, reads GAGVSQSPRYKVTKRGQDVALRCDPISGHVSLYWYRQALGQGPEFLTYFNYEAQQDKSGLPNDRFSAERPEGSISTLTIQRTEQRDSAMYRCASSLAPSPREVFRMNTEAFFGQGTRLTVV.

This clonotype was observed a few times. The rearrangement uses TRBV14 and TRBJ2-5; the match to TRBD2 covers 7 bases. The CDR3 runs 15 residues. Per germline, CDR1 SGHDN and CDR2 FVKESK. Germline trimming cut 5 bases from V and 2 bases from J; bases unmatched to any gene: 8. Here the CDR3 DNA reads TGTGCCAGCAGCGCGCGGGGGACGGATCAAGAGACCCAGTACTTC. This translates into CASSARGTDQETQYF. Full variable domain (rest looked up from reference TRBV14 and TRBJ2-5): EAGVTQFPSHSVIEKGQTVTLRCDPISGHDNLYWYRRVMGKEIKFLLHFVKESKQDESGMPNNRFLAERTGGTYSTLKVQPAELEDSGVYFCASSARGTDQETQYFGPGTRLLVL.

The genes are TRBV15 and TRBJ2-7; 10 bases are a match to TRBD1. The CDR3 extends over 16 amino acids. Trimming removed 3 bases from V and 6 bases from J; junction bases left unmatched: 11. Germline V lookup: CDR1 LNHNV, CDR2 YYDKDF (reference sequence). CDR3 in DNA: TGTGCCACCAGCAGGGTTACCGGGACAGGGGCGGTCGAGCAGTACTTC. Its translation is CATSRVTGTGAVEQYF.

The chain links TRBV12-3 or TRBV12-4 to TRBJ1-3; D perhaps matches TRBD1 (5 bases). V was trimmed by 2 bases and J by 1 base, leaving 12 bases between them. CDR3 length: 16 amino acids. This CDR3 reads CASSLTGEGSGNTIYF. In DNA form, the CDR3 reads TGTGCCAGCAGTTTAACGGGGGAGGGTTCTGGAAACACCATATATTTT.